This T cell receptor beta chain was recorded in a study of T cell responses to AZD1222 COVID-19 vaccine. At the level of the study: Analyses pooled second doses at about 4 or about 12 weeks. General study results and limits: Baseline seropositives among AZD1222 recipients totaled only six or seven.

Sequencing used immunoSEQ multiplex PCR; TCRdb keeps in-frame clones, though not all of them. The repertoire holds some 130,000 clones, more than 75% seen once, with approximately 20% in the top ten. CDR3 length: 15 amino acids. V lost 0 bases and J lost 7, with 12 bases in between. CDR1 and CDR2 from the germline V gene are LGHNA and YSLEER. As regards this clone: What it binds is not known.

The material was peripheral blood, obtained on day 0 of AZD1222 vaccination. This receptor was obtained from an adult in good health. V gene TRBV4-3 combines with J gene TRBJ2-2, with a tentative D call TRBD1 (5 bases). The CDR3 loop is CASSQEAGWGGELFF. CDR3 nucleotides: TGCGCCAGCAGCCAAGAAGCAGGGTGGGGCGGGGAGCTGTTTTTT.